This TCR beta chain was sequenced for a study of cytomegalovirus exposure and HLA in healthy donors (dated by TCRdb to the late 2010s). For context, the study as a whole: In an earlier analysis of roughly 500 of the donors, 276 Gb of sequence data and 100 million or so unique TCR beta sequences from about 190 million T cells were reported. Using immunosequencing, the study profiled T cell repertoires from roughly 650 subjects and related those repertoires to cytomegalovirus serostatus. A handful of DR-DQ haplotypes were handled as single units for association and clustering because linkage in the cohort was strong. To study patterns of TCR occurrence, a later analysis re-analyzed previously published TCR beta repertoires from 650 to 750 donors and added high-resolution HLA genotyping. Donor age, sex, ethnicity and CMV serostatus were compiled together with the repertoire data. HLA typing covered class I and class II loci at four-digit resolution. On average, roughly 200,000 unique TCR beta nucleotide sequences were sequenced per donor among some 420 genotyped donors of the cohort, with roughly a sixth of those sequences being non-productive. The study aimed to test whether signatures of past pathogen exposure could be identified by cataloging public T cell receptors. An early release that covered 500 to 800 HLA-typed donors contained approximately 300 gigabases of sequencing data and tens of millions of unique TCR sequences. To predict cytomegalovirus infection status, the study brought together high-throughput TCR immunosequencing, statistical association of individual TCRs with disease status, and machine learning. All discovery cohort repertoires had been generated using a single sequencing platform. A later genetic analysis took genome-wide SNP genotypes for about three fifths of the 666 donors and used that subset as a discovery cohort. Of the roughly 400 genotyped donors, about 84% fell in the genetic ancestry cluster associated with self-reported Caucasian donors. Along with the roughly 700-subject first cohort, a separate validation cohort of over a hundred different subjects was used. Typing coverage differed by locus: A, B, C, DRB1 and DQB1 were typed in about 620-630 donors, DQA1 in roughly 500, DPA1 in nearly 610, and DPB1 in 450 to 490. Rather than drawing on any new phenotypic data, the later analysis identified candidate immune exposures from TCR beta sequences and the way those sequences occurred across donors. An earlier analysis of several hundred of the donors applied high-throughput TCR beta sequencing to assess whether each TCR beta V gene segment acted as functional or pseudogenic.

On this clone itself: Its target antigen remains unknown. No per-base quality is available; no much larger clone lies one base away.

Receptors were amplified or captured by the immunoSEQ multiplex PCR assay. For the multiplex PCR, a mixture combining 60 forward primers for TCR Vbeta segments and 13 reverse primers for TCR Jbeta segments was used. The CDR3 region of rearranged TCR beta genes was amplified from genomic DNA by a multiplex PCR assay. The Illumina HiSeq System was used to sequence the amplified TCR beta libraries as 87-base-pair reads. The authors processed their data as follows. A later analysis tallied 70 million to 100 million unique TCR beta chains across the 640 or so repertoires, and around 9.9 million of those chains were shared by two or more donors. Raw reads were error-corrected and collapsed into unique sequences by a nearest-neighbor algorithm in which closely related sequences were merged to remove PCR and sequencing errors. V, D and J gene segments were assigned by aligning CDR3 sequences to IMGT reference sequences. For a sequence to be retained, a match of at least six nucleotides was required to both a V gene segment and a J gene segment. A rearrangement counted as productive if the CDR3 had no stop codons and remained in frame with V and J, and every other rearrangement counted as non-productive. CDR3 was defined by IMGT convention, running from the second conserved V-encoded cysteine to the conserved J-encoded phenylalanine. The earlier analysis of about 610 of the donors excluded any sequence lacking an unambiguous match to a single V gene segment. An earlier analysis of roughly 590 of the donors called V segments functional above 56.7% productive rearrangements and segregating when the between-donor standard deviation exceeded 5%. A statistical classification framework was developed to diagnose cytomegalovirus status using the catalog of TCR beta chain sequences. A later analysis assigned V and J genes by comparing TCR nucleotide sequences with IMGT/GENE-DB human TR gene sequences. A later analysis assigned CDR3 sequences and most-parsimonious VDJ recombination scenarios with the TCRdist pipeline. In a later analysis, every TCR beta chain was defined by the combination of its CDR3 amino acid sequence and its V-gene family, and reads without a unique V-gene family were dropped. In a later analysis, 550 to 650 highly shared, low-generation-probability nucleotide sequences were removed to address suspected cross-contamination and a sequencing artifact. A later analysis calculated a clonal expansion index for each public chain from normalized within-repertoire ranks of inferred template counts. Generation probabilities in a later analysis came from a VDJ recombination model fitted to out-of-frame rearrangements, and those results were checked against IGoR. In a later analysis, hypergeometric tests were used to score TCR-TCR, TCR-HLA and TCR-CMV co-occurrence, with a repertoire-size bias correction applied to TCR pairs. To estimate false discovery rates, a later analysis permuted the HLA or CMV assignments 20 times. A later analysis grouped co-occurring TCRs with DBSCAN, adding TCRdist sequence similarity when clustering within HLA-allele-positive subsets. Repertoires with fewer than 30,000 or more than 120,000 public chains, plus five repertoires with anomalous nucleotide sharing, were excluded from co-occurrence clustering. TCRdb retrieved this table from immuneACCESS and kept in-frame rearrangements only. Not all clones are present; in checked studies, unresolved V genes account for under half, and no reason is known for the remainder. For V, J and clone size, that table is used; D and trimming come from the DNA. The sample table holds about 120,000 clones, of which around two thirds were seen once. The ten most abundant clones make up 8% to 9.5% of the sample.

The cohort was made up of 500 to 800 healthy bone marrow donors. All cohort members were sampled while nominally healthy, although unrecorded immune exposures were likely present. The donor was CMV seropositive and was included in the group of some 290 seropositive cohort members. Every donor gave a peripheral blood sample, and the peripheral blood mononuclear cells from that sample were used for TCR beta sequencing. Genomic DNA extraction from the blood cell samples was performed with the Qiagen DNeasy Blood Extraction Kit. The CDR3 sequence holds 11 residues, the cysteine and phenylalanine included. The sequence is cut down to CDR3 DNA, 33 bases in frame from base 1. V is pared back by 11 bases and J by 4 bases, with 11 bases lying between the germline termini. The germline V gene encodes CDR1 SEHNR and CDR2 FQNEAQ (reference sequence). Overall results and qualifications from the work: Linkage disequilibrium might explain the correlated functional status among segregating V segments, but an unknown experimental factor could not be ruled out. Most TCR sequences were observed very rarely across donors, whereas some public TCRs were present in many individuals. In a later analysis, HLA-associated TCR beta chains showed more clonal expansion and lower generation probabilities than non-associated chains that were equally common. A cluster of highly shared sequence variants was judged likely to be a technical artifact of the sequencing pipeline. According to the authors, the approach could potentially be generalized to other disease states and immunological phenotypes. At a false discovery rate of 0.05, a later analysis linked 15,000 to 20,000 TCR beta sequences to specific HLA alleles. Because HLA typing was unavailable for some donors at each locus, only the typed subset was used in association tests. Cytomegalovirus status was reported to be diagnosed by the classifier with high specificity and sensitivity in both the original and validation cohorts. Several of the top co-occurrence clusters appeared to be linked to parvovirus B19, influenza, CMV and Epstein-Barr virus, according to a later analysis. According to a later analysis, most CMV-associated TCR beta chains appeared to be HLA-restricted, and the HLA associations seemed to be driven largely by CMV exposure. A later genetic analysis reported fewer N-insertions in productive TCRs among donors in an Asian-associated ancestry cluster than the roughly 650-donor mean. For the cohort, immune exposure information was limited to CMV serostatus. A further reported finding was that TCR beta sequences accurately predicted the HLA-A and HLA-B alleles for most subjects in the first cohort. Because the 87-base-pair reads could not distinguish some IMGT-functional V segments, including TRBV6-2 and TRBV6-3, those segments were excluded. In a later analysis, the rate of TCR association differed among HLA loci, with DRB1 alleles having the most associated TCRs and HLA-C alleles having the fewest. When HLA alleles, especially DR and DQ, strongly co-occurred, TCR associations were difficult to assign to individual alleles. Roughly uniform sequencing depth across donors was assumed in presence/absence analyses, although this assumption may not hold. In vitro tests confirmed that three of the cytomegalovirus-associated TCR beta chains recognize cytomegalovirus antigens. An association between a missense DCLRE1C variant and V-gene and J-gene trimming of TCR beta chains was found in a later genetic analysis and replicated in an independent cohort. In an earlier analysis of 450 to 750 of the donors, most TCR beta V segments appeared in productive rearrangements about 87% or about 30% of the time, broadly matching IMGT annotations. The study gave a list of over 150 TCR beta chains associated with cytomegalovirus. The earlier analysis of nearly 600 of the donors excluded some 15 rarely observed V segments, including chromosome 9 orphons, because counts were too low. This cohort had only TCR beta chains sequenced, and the lack of alpha or paired-chain data limited which features could be detected.

This TCR came from a middle-aged woman in good health and CMV-seropositive. The chain couples TRBV7-9 to TRBJ1-2; TRBD1 could be the D gene, as 5 bases match. Sequences were obtained from PBMCs. The bases read TGTGCCTTAGGGGCAGGCTATGGCTACACCTTC. This is translated as CALGAGYGYTF.